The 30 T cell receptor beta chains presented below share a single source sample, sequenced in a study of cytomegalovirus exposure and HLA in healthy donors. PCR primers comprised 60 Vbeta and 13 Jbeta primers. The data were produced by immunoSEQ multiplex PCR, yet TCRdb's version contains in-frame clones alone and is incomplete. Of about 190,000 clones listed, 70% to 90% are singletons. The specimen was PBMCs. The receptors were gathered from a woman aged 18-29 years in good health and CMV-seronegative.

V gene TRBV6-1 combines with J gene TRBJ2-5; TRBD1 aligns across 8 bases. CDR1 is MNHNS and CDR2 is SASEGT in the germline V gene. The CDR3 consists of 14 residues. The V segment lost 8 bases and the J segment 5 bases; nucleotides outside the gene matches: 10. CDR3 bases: TGTGCCAGCGGTCACAGGGGGTTGAAGGAGACCCAGTACTTC. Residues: CASGHRGLKETQYF.

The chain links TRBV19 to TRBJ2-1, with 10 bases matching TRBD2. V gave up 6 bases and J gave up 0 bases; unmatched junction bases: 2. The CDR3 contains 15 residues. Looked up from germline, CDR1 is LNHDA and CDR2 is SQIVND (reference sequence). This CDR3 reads CASRLAGSSYNEQFF. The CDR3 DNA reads TGTGCCAGTAGACTAGCGGGGAGCTCCTACAATGAGCAGTTCTTC.

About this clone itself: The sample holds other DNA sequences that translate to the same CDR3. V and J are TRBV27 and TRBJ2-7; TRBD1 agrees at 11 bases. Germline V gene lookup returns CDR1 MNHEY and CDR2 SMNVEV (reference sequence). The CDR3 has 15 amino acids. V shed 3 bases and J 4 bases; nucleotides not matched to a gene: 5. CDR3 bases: TGTGCCAGCAGTTTGTCCGGGACAGGGGGTTACGAGCAGTACTTC. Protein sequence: CASSLSGTGGYEQYF.

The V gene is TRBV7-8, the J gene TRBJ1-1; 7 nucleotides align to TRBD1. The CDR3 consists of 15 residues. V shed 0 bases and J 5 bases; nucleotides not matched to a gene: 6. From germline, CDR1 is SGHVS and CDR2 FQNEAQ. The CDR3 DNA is TGTGCCAGCAGCTTAGCGTTCAGGGGGAAGACTGAAGCTTTCTTT. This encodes CASSLAFRGKTEAFF.

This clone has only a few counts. CDR3 DNA sequence: TGTGCCAGCAGCCCCCCGGGGATTAACACTGAAGCTTTCTTT. Translation: CASSPPGINTEAFF. The chain couples TRBV11-2 to TRBJ1-1; D not certain. CDR3 length equals 14 residues. Germline loops: CDR1 SGHAT, CDR2 FQNNGV. The V end was cut by 5 bases, the J end by 2 bases, with 12 bases between.

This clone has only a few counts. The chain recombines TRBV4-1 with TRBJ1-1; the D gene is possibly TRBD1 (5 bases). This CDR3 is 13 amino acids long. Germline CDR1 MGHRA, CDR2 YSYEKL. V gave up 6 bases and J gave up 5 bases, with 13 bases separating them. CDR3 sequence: CASRVQGGTEAFF. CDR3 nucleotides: TGCGCCAGCAGGGTTCAGGGTGGAACTGAAGCTTTCTTT.

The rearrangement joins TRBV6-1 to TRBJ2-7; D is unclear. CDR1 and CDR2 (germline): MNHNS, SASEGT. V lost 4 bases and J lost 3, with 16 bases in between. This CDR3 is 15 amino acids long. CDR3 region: CASSGPVGSIYEQYF. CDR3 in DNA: TGTGCCAGCAGTGGCCCTGTTGGCAGTATCTACGAGCAGTACTTC.

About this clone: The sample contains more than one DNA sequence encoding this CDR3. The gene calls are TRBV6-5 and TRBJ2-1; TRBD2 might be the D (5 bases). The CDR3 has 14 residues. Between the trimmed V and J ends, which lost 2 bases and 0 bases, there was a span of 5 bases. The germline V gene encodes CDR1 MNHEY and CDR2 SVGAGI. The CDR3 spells CASSYRGSYNEQFF. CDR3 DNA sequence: TGTGCCAGCAGTTACCGGGGCTCCTACAATGAGCAGTTCTTC.

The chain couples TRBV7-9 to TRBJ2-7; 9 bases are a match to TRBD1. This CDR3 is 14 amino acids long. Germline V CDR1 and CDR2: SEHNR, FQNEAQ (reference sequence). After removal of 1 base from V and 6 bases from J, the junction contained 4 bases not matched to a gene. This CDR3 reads CASSLEGQGFEQYF. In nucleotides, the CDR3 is TGTGCCAGCAGCTTAGAGGGACAGGGTTTCGAGCAGTACTTC.

The CDR3 here is CARNIPGQGFYEQYF. The DNA for the CDR3 is TGTGCCAGGAATATTCCGGGACAGGGGTTCTACGAGCAGTACTTC. The V gene is TRBV28, the J gene TRBJ2-7; 10 bases are a match to TRBD1. CDR3 length: 15 amino acids. Trimming at V came to 9 bases and at J to 3 bases, leaving 11 bases not matched to a gene. Germline loops: CDR1 MDHEN, CDR2 SYDVKM.

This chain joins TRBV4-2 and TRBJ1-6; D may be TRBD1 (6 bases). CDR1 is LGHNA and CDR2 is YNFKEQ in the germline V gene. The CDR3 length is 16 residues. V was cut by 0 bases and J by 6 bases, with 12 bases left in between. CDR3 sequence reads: CASSQDRRRGNSPLHF. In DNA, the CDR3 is TGTGCCAGCAGCCAAGATCGTCGCAGGGGTAATTCACCCCTCCACTTT.

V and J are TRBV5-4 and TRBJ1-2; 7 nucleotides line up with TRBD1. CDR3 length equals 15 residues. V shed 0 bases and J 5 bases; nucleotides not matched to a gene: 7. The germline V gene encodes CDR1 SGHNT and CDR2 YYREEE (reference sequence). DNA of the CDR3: TGTGCCAGCAGCTTGGCCGTGGCAGGGGGATATGGCTACACCTTC. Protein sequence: CASSLAVAGGYGYTF.

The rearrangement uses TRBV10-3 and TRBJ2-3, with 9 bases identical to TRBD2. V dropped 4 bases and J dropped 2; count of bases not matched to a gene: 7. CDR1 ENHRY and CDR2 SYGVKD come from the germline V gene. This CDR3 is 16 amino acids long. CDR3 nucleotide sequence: TGTGCCATCAGTGGAGCGGCGGGAGGGACCACAGATACGCAGTATTTT. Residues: CAISGAAGGTTDTQYF.

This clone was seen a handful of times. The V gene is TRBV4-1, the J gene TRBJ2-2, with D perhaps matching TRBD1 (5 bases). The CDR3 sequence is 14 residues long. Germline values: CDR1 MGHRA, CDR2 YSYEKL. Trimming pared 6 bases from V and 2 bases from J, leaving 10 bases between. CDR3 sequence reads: CASSQQANTGELFF. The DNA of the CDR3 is TGCGCCAGCAGTCAACAGGCCAACACCGGGGAGCTGTTTTTT.

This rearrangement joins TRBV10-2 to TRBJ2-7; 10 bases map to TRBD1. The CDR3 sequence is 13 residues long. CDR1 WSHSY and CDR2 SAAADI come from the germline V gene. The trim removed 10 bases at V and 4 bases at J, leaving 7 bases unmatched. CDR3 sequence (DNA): TGCGCCACCAGCTGGGACAGGGGTTACGAGCAGTACTTC. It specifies CATSWDRGYEQYF.

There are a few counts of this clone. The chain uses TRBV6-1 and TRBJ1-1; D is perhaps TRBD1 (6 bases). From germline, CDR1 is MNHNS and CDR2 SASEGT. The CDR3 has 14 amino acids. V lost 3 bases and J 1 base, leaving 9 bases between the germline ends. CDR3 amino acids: CASSDGGKNTEAFF. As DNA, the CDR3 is TGTGCCAGCAGTGATGGGGGCAAGAACACTGAAGCTTTCTTT.

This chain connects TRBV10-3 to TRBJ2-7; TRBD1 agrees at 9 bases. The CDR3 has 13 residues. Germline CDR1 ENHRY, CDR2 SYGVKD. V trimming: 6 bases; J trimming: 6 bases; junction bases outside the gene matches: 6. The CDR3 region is CAIRGTGTVEQYF. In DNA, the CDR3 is TGTGCCATCAGAGGGACAGGGACTGTCGAGCAGTACTTC.

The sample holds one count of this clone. CDR3 in amino acids: CASSLETSGRGHNEQFF. The CDR3 DNA reads as TGTGCCAGCAGCTTAGAGACTAGCGGGAGGGGACACAATGAGCAGTTCTTC. The chain has TRBV11-2 and TRBJ2-1; 14 bases align to TRBD2. V gave up 0 bases and J gave up 5 bases; unmatched junction bases: 3. Germline CDR1 and CDR2: SGHAT and FQNNGV. The CDR3 is 17 amino acids.

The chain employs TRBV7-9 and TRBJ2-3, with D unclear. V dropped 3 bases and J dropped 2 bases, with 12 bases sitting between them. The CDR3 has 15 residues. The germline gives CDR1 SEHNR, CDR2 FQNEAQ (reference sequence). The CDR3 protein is CASSFLRGVTDTQYF. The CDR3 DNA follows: TGTGCCAGCAGCTTCCTTCGCGGAGTCACAGATACGCAGTATTTT. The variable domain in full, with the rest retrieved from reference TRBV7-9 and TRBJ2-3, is DTGVSQNPRHKITKRGQNVTFRCDPISEHNRLYWYRQTLGQGPEFLTYFQNEAQLEKSRLLSDRFSAERPKGSFSTLEIQRTEQGDSAMYLCASSFLRGVTDTQYFGPGTRLTVL.

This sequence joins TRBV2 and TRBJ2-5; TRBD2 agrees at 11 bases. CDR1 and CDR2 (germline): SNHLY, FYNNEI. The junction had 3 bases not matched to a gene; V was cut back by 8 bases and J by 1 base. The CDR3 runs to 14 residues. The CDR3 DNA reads TGTGCCAGCCCCGGGACTAGCGGCCAAGAGACCCAGTACTTC. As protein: CASPGTSGQETQYF.

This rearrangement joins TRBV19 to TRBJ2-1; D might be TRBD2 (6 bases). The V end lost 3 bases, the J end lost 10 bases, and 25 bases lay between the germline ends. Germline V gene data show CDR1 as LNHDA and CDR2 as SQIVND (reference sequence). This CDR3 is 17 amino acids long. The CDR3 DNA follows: TGTGCCAGTAGTATCGGGGGTTGGGGGTCCCGATTGATAGAGCAGTTCTTC. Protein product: CASSIGGWGSRLIEQFF. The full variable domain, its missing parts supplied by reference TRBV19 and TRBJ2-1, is DGGITQSPKYLFRKEGQNVTLSCEQNLNHDAMYWYRQDPGQGLRLIYYSQIVNDFQKGDIAEGYSVSREKKESFPLTVTSAQKNPTAFYLCASSIGGWGSRLIEQFFGPGTRLTVL.

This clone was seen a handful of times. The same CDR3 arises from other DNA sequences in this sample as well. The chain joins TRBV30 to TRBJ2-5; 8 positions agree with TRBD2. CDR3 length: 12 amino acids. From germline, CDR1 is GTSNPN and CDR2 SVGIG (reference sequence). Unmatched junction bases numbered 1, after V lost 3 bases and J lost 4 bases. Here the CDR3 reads CAWRREVETQYF. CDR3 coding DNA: TGTGCCTGGAGGCGGGAGGTAGAGACCCAGTACTTC.

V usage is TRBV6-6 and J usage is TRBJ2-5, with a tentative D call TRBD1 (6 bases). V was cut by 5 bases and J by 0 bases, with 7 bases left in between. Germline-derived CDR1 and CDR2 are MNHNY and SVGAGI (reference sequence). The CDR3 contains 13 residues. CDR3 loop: CASSQGNQETQYF. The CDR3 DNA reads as TGTGCCAGCAGTCAGGGGAACCAAGAGACCCAGTACTTC.

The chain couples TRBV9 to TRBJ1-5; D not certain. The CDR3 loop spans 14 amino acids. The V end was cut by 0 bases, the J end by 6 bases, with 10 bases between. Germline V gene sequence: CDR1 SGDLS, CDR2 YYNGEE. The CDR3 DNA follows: TGTGCCAGCAGCGTAGGGGCAGAAGGTCAGCCCCAGCATTTT. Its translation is CASSVGAEGQPQHF.

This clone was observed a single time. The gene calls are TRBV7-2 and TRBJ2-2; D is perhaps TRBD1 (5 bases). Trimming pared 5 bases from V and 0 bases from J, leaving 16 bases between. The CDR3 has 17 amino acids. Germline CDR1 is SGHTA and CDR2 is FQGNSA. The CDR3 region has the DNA TGTGCCAGCAGCCGACAGTTAAAGACGCCGAACACCGGGGAGCTGTTTTTT. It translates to CASSRQLKTPNTGELFF.

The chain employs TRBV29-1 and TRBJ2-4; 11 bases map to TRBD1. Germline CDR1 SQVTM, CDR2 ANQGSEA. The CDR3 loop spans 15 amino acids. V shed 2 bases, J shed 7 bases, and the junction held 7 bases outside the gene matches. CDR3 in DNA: TGCAGCGTTGAACTCCGGGACAGGGGGGGGAACATTCAGTACTTC. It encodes CSVELRDRGGNIQYF.

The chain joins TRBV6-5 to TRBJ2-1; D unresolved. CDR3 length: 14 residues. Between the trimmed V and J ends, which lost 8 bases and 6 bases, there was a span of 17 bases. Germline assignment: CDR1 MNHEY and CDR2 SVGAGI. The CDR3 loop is CASSPVGVTNEQFF. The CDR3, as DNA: TGTGCCAGCTCCCCGGTGGGCGTGACCAATGAGCAGTTCTTC.

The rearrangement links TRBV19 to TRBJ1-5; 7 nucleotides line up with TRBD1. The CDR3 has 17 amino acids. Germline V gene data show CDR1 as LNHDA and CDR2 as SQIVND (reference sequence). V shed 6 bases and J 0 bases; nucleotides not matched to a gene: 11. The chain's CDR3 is CASSLGQLLYSNQPQHF. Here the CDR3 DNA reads TGTGCCAGTAGCTTGGGACAGCTCCTGTATAGCAATCAGCCCCAGCATTTT.

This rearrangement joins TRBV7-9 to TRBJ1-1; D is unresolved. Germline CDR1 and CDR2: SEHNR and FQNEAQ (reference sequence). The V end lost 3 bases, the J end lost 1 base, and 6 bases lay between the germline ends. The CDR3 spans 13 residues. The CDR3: CASSLEANTEAFF. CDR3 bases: TGTGCCAGCAGCTTGGAGGCGAACACTGAAGCTTTCTTT.

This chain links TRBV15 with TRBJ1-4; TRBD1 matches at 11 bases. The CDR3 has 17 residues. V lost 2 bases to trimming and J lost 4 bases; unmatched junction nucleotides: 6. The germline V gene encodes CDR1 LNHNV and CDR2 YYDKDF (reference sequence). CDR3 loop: CATSRYGTGGINEKLFF. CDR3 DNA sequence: TGTGCCACCAGCAGATACGGGACAGGGGGTATTAATGAAAAACTGTTTTTT.